The 20 T cell receptor beta chains presented below share a single source sample, sequenced in a study of siplizumab effects on memory and regulatory T cells. Libraries were prepared by immunoSEQ multiplex PCR; TCRdb keeps only in-frame clonotypes and omits some of them. Among about 110,000 clones listed, roughly 92% were seen once. Sequencing was performed on CD4+ T cells sorted from blood. The receptors stem from a human donor in good health.

J is TRBJ2-3 and V is TRBV7-9; TRBD2 matches 8 bases. The CDR3 spans 16 residues. V was clipped by 1 base and J by 5 bases; unmatched bases: 8. CDR1 and CDR2 (germline): SEHNR, FQNEAQ (reference sequence). CDR3 residues: CASSLGSGRWGDTQYF. The CDR3 DNA reads TGTGCCAGCAGCTTAGGGAGCGGGAGATGGGGAGATACGCAGTATTTT.

The chain employs TRBV7-9 and TRBJ2-7, with 9 bases that match TRBD1. Germline V CDR1 and CDR2: SEHNR, FQNEAQ (reference sequence). This CDR3 is 14 amino acids long. After removal of 2 bases from V and 9 bases from J, the junction contained 8 bases not matched to a gene. This chain's CDR3 is CASSLQRTGVGQYF. CDR3 coding DNA: TGTGCCAGCAGCTTACAAAGGACAGGGGTCGGGCAGTACTTC. Complete variable domain (other parts from reference TRBV7-9 and TRBJ2-7): DTGVSQNPRHKITKRGQNVTFRCDPISEHNRLYWYRQTLGQGPEFLTYFQNEAQLEKSRLLSDRFSAERPKGSFSTLEIQRTEQGDSAMYLCASSLQRTGVGQYFGPGTRLTVT.

The chain couples TRBV4-1 to TRBJ2-3; the match to TRBD2 covers 8 bases. Germline CDR1 MGHRA, CDR2 YSYEKL. V was clipped by 0 bases and J by 3 bases; unmatched bases: 11. CDR3 length equals 18 residues. For the CDR3, the DNA is TGCGCCAGCAGCCAAGATGGTCAGACGGGAGGGCGGACAGATACGCAGTATTTT. Its translation is CASSQDGQTGGRTDTQYF.

The chain employs TRBV19 and TRBJ2-2; no reliable D call. The CDR3 sequence is 14 residues long. Per germline, CDR1 LNHDA and CDR2 SQIVND (reference sequence). Trimming removed 5 bases at V and 8 bases at J, with 15 bases between. The DNA for the CDR3 is TGTGCCAGTAGTCCCCCCCCAGTATTGGGGGAGCTGTTTTTT. Protein sequence: CASSPPPVLGELFF.

V usage is TRBV7-9 and J usage is TRBJ1-5, with D possibly TRBD1 on 5 matching bases. Trimming removed 0 bases from V and 2 bases from J, with 11 bases in between. Germline loops: CDR1 SEHNR, CDR2 FQNEAQ (reference sequence). The CDR3 length is 16 residues. The CDR3 coding sequence is TGTGCCAGCAGCTTAGCCTCGGGGGGTGGCAATCAGCCCCAGCATTTT. Protein product: CASSLASGGGNQPQHF.

The chain joins TRBV7-2 to TRBJ1-2, with D perhaps TRBD1 (5 bases). Germline lookup yields CDR1 SGHTA and CDR2 FQGNSA. V lost 5 bases and J 1 base, leaving 8 bases between the germline ends. The CDR3 extends over 13 amino acids. The CDR3 sequence is CASSEDSNYGYTF. CDR3 nucleotide sequence: TGTGCCAGCAGCGAAGACAGTAACTATGGCTACACCTTC. Complete variable domain (other parts from reference TRBV7-2 and TRBJ1-2): GAGVSQSPSNKVTEKGKDVELRCDPISGHTALYWYRQSLGQGLEFLIYFQGNSAPDKSGLPSDRFSAERTGGSVSTLTIQRTQQEDSAVYLCASSEDSNYGYTFGSGTRLTVV.

The chain is built from TRBV9 and TRBJ2-7, with 7 bases lining up with TRBD2. The CDR3 is 15 residues long. V was pared by 4 bases and J by 0 bases, with 7 bases of the junction left unmatched. Germline V gene data show CDR1 as SGDLS and CDR2 as YYNGEE. DNA of the CDR3: TGTGCCAGCAGCCCCCAGGGCGGGAGCTCCTACGAGCAGTACTTC. This encodes CASSPQGGSSYEQYF.

The chain joins TRBV5-1 to TRBJ2-7, with D unresolved. The CDR3 is 14 residues long. Germline V gives CDR1 SGHRS, CDR2 YFSETQ. With 2 bases removed from V and 6 bases from J, the gap between germline ends came to 15 bases. The CDR3 sequence: CASSLGQVMSEQYF. The CDR3 DNA is TGCGCCAGCAGCTTAGGGCAGGTTATGAGCGAGCAGTACTTC.

This clone was seen once. The rearrangement uses TRBV7-8 and TRBJ1-6; perhaps TRBD1 as D (6 bases). This CDR3 has 15 amino acids. V shed 4 bases and J shed 8 bases, with 15 bases lying between them. Germline V lookup: CDR1 SGHVS, CDR2 FQNEAQ. Written as DNA, the CDR3 is TGTGCCAGCAGCTGGGGGGGGCCTGAGGATTCACCCCTCCACTTT. Translating gives CASSWGGPEDSPLHF.

This clone occurred once. This chain connects TRBV7-2 to TRBJ1-1; D unclear. The V end lost 5 bases, the J end lost 6 bases, and 13 bases lay between the germline ends. CDR1 is SGHTA and CDR2 is FQGNSA in the germline V gene. This CDR3 is 13 amino acids long. The CDR3 reads CASSQHMAPEAFF. DNA of the CDR3: TGTGCCAGCAGCCAGCATATGGCCCCTGAAGCTTTCTTT.

The V gene is TRBV19, the J gene TRBJ1-5, with 8 nucleotides matching TRBD1. CDR1 and CDR2 from the germline V gene are LNHDA and SQIVND (reference sequence). V lost 4 bases, J lost 5 bases, and 16 bases stayed unmatched. There are 18 residues in the CDR3. The CDR3 coding sequence is TGTGCCAGTAGTAGCCCCCGGGACAGGAAAGCTCGGGATCAGCCCCAGCATTTT. This codes for CASSSPRDRKARDQPQHF.

The V call is TRBV7-9, the J call TRBJ2-7, with D unresolved. This CDR3 has 11 amino acids. Germline CDR1 SEHNR, CDR2 FQNEAQ (reference sequence). Trimming removed 5 bases at V and 6 bases at J, with 8 bases between. CDR3 DNA: TGTGCCAGCAGCCTTAGTCGCGAGCAGTACTTC. As protein: CASSLSREQYF.

A remark on this clone: Other nucleotide sequences from this sample produce the same CDR3. The J gene is TRBJ1-2, the V gene TRBV6-5, with D possibly TRBD1 on 5 matching bases. CDR1 is MNHEY and CDR2 is SVGAGI in the germline V gene. The CDR3 contains 14 residues. Trimming pared 5 bases from V and 3 bases from J, leaving 13 bases between. The CDR3 DNA is TGTGCCAGCAGTGTCGCCGGGACGGACTATGGCTACACCTTC. It encodes CASSVAGTDYGYTF.

The chain joins TRBV5-1 to TRBJ2-1; 12 bases agree with TRBD2. CDR3 length: 17 amino acids. The J segment lost 0 bases and the V segment lost 1 base, leaving 2 bases of the junction unmatched. Per the germline V gene, CDR1 is SGHRS and CDR2 is YFSETQ. DNA for the CDR3: TGCGCCAGCAGCTTGACTAGCGGGAGGCACTCCTACAATGAGCAGTTCTTC. Translated: CASSLTSGRHSYNEQFF.

This clone has only one observation. The rearrangement links TRBV18 to TRBJ1-1, with 9 bases that match TRBD1. The V gene end was trimmed by 6 bases and the J gene end by 7 bases; junction bases not matched to a gene: 9. This CDR3 is 14 amino acids long. Germline V lookup: CDR1 KGHSH, CDR2 LQKENI. For the CDR3, the DNA is TGTGCCAGCTCTTCACAGGGGGCGGAGGGTGAAGCTTTCTTT. Encoded protein: CASSSQGAEGEAFF.

This clone was recorded a few times. CDR3 protein: CASSQMSEEPQHF. The CDR3 bases are TGTGCCAGCTCACAAATGTCCGAGGAGCCCCAGCATTTT. The genes are TRBV18 and TRBJ1-5, with D unresolved. This CDR3 spans 13 amino acids. Germline-derived CDR1 and CDR2 are KGHSH and LQKENI. V lost 4 bases, J lost 8 bases, and 12 bases lay in between. The variable domain in full, with the rest retrieved from reference TRBV18 and TRBJ1-5, is NAGVMQNPRHLVRRRGQEARLRCSPMKGHSHVYWYRQLPEEGLKFMVYLQKENIIDESGMPKERFSAEFPKEGPSILRIQQVVRGDSAAYFCASSQMSEEPQHFGDGTRLSIL.

This sequence joins TRBV2 and TRBJ1-6, with D unclear. Per germline, CDR1 SNHLY and CDR2 FYNNEI. The CDR3 is 13 amino acids. The ends were cut back, 1 base at V and 7 bases at J, with 5 bases in the middle. The CDR3 DNA reads TGTGCCAGCAGTGAAGGCATCAATTCACCCCTCCACTTT. As protein: CASSEGINSPLHF.

The chain links TRBV4-2 to TRBJ1-2; no definite D call. Germline assignment: CDR1 LGHNA and CDR2 YNFKEQ. The CDR3 covers 11 residues. With 0 bases removed from V and 5 bases from J, the gap between germline ends came to 1 base. The CDR3 is CASSQEYGYTF. The CDR3 coding sequence is TGTGCCAGCAGCCAAGAGTATGGCTACACCTTC.

The chain uses TRBV7-9 and TRBJ1-2; D uncertain. From germline, CDR1 is SEHNR and CDR2 FQNEAQ (reference sequence). CDR3 length: 13 amino acids. V lost 5 bases and J lost 7, with 14 bases in between. This CDR3 is CASSGRGAAGYTF. The CDR3 bases are TGTGCCAGCAGCGGACGAGGCGCGGCTGGCTACACCTTC.

For this clone: The same CDR3 arises from other DNA sequences in this sample as well. This chain links TRBV5-4 with TRBJ1-5; weak D call: TRBD1 (5 bases). This CDR3 comprises 13 residues. The germline V and J ends were trimmed by 5 bases and 4 bases, with 10 bases remaining between them. CDR1 is SGHNT and CDR2 is YYREEE in the germline V gene (reference sequence). The chain's CDR3 is CASRPGPNQPQHF. CDR3 coding DNA: TGTGCCAGCAGACCGGGACCGAATCAGCCCCAGCATTTT. Together with reference TRBV5-4 and TRBJ1-5, the CDR3 gives the full variable domain: ETGVTQSPTHLIKTRGQQVTLRCSSQSGHNTVSWYQQALGQGPQFIFQYYREEENGRGNFPPRFSGLQFPNYSSELNVNALELDDSALYLCASRPGPNQPQHFGDGTRLSIL.